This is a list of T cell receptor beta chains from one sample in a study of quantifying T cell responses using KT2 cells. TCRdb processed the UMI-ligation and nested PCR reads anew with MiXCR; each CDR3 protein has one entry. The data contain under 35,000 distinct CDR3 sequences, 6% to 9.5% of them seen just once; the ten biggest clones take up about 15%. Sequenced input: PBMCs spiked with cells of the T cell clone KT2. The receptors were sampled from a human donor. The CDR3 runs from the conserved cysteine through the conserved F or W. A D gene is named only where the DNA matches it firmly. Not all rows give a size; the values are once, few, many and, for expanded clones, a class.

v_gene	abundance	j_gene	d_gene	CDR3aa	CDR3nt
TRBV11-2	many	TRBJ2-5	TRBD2	CASSLGTSIRETQYF	TGTGCCAGCAGCCTCGGGACTAGCATTCGAGAGACCCAGTACTTC
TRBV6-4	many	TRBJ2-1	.	CASSDSGLDYNEQFF	TGTGCCAGCAGTGACTCGGGACTTGATTACAATGAGCAGTTCTTC
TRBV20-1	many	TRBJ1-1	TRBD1	CSASRGTADLEAFF	TGCAGTGCTAGTAGAGGGACAGCAGATCTTGAAGCTTTCTTT
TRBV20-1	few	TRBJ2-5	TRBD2	CSASKLAGLETQYF	TGCAGTGCTTCCAAACTAGCGGGTTTGGAGACCCAGTACTTC
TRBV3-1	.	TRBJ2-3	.	CASSQVSGPVTDTQYF	TGTGCCAGCAGCCAAGTGTCTGGTCCGGTCACAGATACGCAGTATTTT
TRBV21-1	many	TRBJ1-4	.	CASRTREFLKGELFF	TGTGCCAGCAGAACCAGGGAGTTCCTTAAAGGGGAACTGTTTTTT
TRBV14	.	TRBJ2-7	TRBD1	CASSPFDRGPHSEQYF	TGTGCCAGCAGCCCCTTCGACAGGGGCCCCCACAGCGAGCAGTACTTC
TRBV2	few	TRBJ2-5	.	CASSTGLETQYF	TGTGCCAGCAGTACGGGCCTGGAGACCCAGTACTTC
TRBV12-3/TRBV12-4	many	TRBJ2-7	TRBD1	CASSTLDRAPYEQYF	TGTGCCAGCAGTACTCTAGACAGGGCCCCCTACGAGCAGTACTTC
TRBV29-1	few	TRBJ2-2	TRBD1	CSVERGGRVGELFF	TGCAGCGTTGAACGAGGGGGCAGAGTCGGGGAGCTGTTTTTT
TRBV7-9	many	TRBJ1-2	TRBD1	CASSYPGQGDGYTF	TGTGCCAGCAGCTACCCGGGACAGGGAGATGGCTACACCTTC
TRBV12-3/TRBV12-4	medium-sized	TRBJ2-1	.	CASSLAGLDEQFF	TGTGCCAGCAGTTTGGCAGGGTTGGATGAGCAGTTCTTC
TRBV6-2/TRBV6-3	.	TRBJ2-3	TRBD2	CASSYPLSGNDFYTQYF	TGTGCCAGCAGTTACCCCTTAAGCGGGAACGATTTTTATACGCAGTATTTT
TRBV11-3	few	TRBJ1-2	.	CASSSRPLTGYGYTF	TGTGCCAGCAGCTCCCGACCCTTGACAGGCTATGGCTACACCTTC
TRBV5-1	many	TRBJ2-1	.	CASSPEPDSGNEQFF	TGCGCCAGCAGCCCCGAACCGGACAGTGGGAATGAGCAGTTCTTC
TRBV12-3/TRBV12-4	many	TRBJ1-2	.	CASSSRGGGYTF	TGTGCCAGCAGTAGCAGGGGCGGAGGCTACACCTTC
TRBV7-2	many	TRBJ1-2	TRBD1	CASSLALGQEYYGYTF	TGTGCCAGCAGCTTAGCCCTGGGACAGGAGTACTATGGCTACACCTTC
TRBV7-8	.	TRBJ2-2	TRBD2	CASSLKRGGTGELFF	TGTGCCAGCAGCTTAAAACGGGGGGGCACCGGGGAGCTGTTTTTT
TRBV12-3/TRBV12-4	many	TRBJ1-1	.	CASSFISDSNVNTEAFF	TGTGCCAGCAGTTTTATATCGGACAGCAACGTGAACACTGAAGCTTTCTTT
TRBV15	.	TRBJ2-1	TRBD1	CATSGGTGGLEQFF	TGTGCCACCAGCGGTGGGACAGGGGGGCTTGAGCAGTTCTTC
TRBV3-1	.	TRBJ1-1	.	CASSQTNRDSEAFF	TGTGCCAGCAGCCAGACTAACCGCGACAGTGAGGCTTTCTTT
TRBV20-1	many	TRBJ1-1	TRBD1	CSAKTGATIEAFF	TGCAGTGCTAAAACAGGGGCTACTATTGAAGCTTTCTTT
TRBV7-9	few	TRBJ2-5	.	CASSIPSGVQETQYF	TGTGCCAGCAGCATACCCTCAGGGGTCCAAGAGACCCAGTACTTC
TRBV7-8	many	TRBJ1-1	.	CASSLKAGGPLMNTEAFF	TGTGCCAGCAGCTTAAAGGCGGGGGGGCCCCTCATGAACACTGAAGCTTTCTTT
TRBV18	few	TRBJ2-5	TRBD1	CASSPGQGGETQYF	TGTGCCAGCTCACCCGGACAGGGAGGAGAGACCCAGTACTTC
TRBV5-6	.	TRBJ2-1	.	CASSTLGEMRNEQFF	TGTGCCAGCAGCACCCTTGGAGAGATGAGGAATGAGCAGTTCTTC
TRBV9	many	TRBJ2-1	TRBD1	CATSGGMGNEQFF	TGTGCCACCTCAGGGGGTATGGGTAATGAGCAGTTCTTC
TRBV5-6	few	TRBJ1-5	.	CASSRGGGTNQPQHF	TGTGCCAGCAGCCGGGGCGGGGGGACCAATCAGCCCCAGCATTTT
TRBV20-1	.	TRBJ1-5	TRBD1	CSATDRDEDQPQHF	TGCAGTGCCACGGACAGGGATGAGGATCAGCCCCAGCATTTT
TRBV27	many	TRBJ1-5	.	CASSLGPTNQPQHF	TGTGCCAGCAGTTTAGGCCCAACCAATCAGCCCCAGCATTTT
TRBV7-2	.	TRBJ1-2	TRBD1	CASSKQPTGGYGYNF	TGTGCCAGCAGCAAGCAACCCACAGGGGGTTATGGCTACAACTTC